This T cell receptor (beta chain) comes out of a study of PD-L1 blockade in urothelial cancer. Study-level background: Analyzed time points were 3 weeks (second dose) and 6 weeks after therapy began. Counts from blood samples showed a median of roughly 150,000 T cells. Points from the study as a whole: Tumor-associated clones in blood expanded more at 3 weeks in durable-benefit patients.

In germline, CDR1 is MNHNY, CDR2 SVGAGI (reference sequence). The V and J ends lost 2 bases and 0 bases respectively, with 9 bases between them. The CDR3 has 15 residues. This table comes from immunoSEQ multiplex PCR, and its TCRdb copy is limited to in-frame clones, with some not included. This table has some 66,000 clones, 86% appearing once. This clone was seen more than once but under ten times. The antigen is not known. The time point was: pretreatment peripheral blood. Patient sample counts ranged from 1 to 8, pretreatment and on-treatment. The sequenced sample was PBMCs, obtained around atezolizumab (anti-PD-L1) treatment. This sequence originates from a man in his 60s with urothelial cancer. V gene TRBV6-6 combines with J gene TRBJ2-3; TRBD1 might be the D (5 bases). The CDR3 loop reads CASSYPQGSTDTQYF. The DNA of the CDR3 is TGTGCCAGCAGTTACCCTCAGGGTAGCACAGATACGCAGTATTTT.